This is a list of T cell receptor beta chains from one sample in a study of shared clonotypes between healthy human individuals. Profiled with immunoSEQ multiplex PCR; TCRdb holds only in-frame clones, not every one. This sample yields 800,000 to 1,200,000 clones, of which 75% to 85% are seen a single time; under 0.65% belongs to the top ten. Sample: memory CD4+ T cells from PBMCs. The receptors shown here come from a man in his late teens or twenties in good health. Some clones in this sample may be carry-over from other donors' samples. Both conserved end residues are part of each CDR3. A D gene is named only where the DNA matches it firmly. Rows give clone size only sometimes, using once, few, many, or a class for an expanded clone.

TRBJ2-7	TRBV28	-	-	CASSLSGGEQYF	TGTGCCAGCAGTTTATCAGGTGGCGAGCAGTACTTC
TRBJ2-7	TRBV18	-	-	CASSPPYLSYEQYF	TGTGCCAGCTCACCACCCTATCTCTCCTACGAGCAGTACTTC
TRBJ2-5	TRBV5-4	-	-	CASSERTETQYF	TGTGCCAGCAGCGAACGCACAGAGACCCAGTACTTC
TRBJ2-5	TRBV5-1	TRBD2	few	CASEGGSGETQYF	TGCGCCAGCGAGGGCGGGAGCGGGGAGACCCAGTACTTC
TRBJ2-7	TRBV2	-	few	CASTLGGLEQYF	TGTGCCAGCACCTTAGGAGGGCTCGAGCAGTACTTC
TRBJ1-2	TRBV6-1	-	-	CASSPQGLPRYGYTF	TGTGCCAGCAGTCCCCAGGGTTTGCCCCGCTATGGCTACACCTTC
TRBJ2-5	TRBV29-1	-	-	CSVGDPRVDQYF	TGCAGCGTTGGGGACCCCAGGGTGGACCAGTACTTC
TRBJ1-2	TRBV28	TRBD1	-	CASSSGQVANYFFFNYGYTF	TGTGCCAGCAGTTCTGGACAGGTAGCTAACTATTTCTTCTTCAACTATGGCTACACCTTC
TRBJ2-2	TRBV7-3	-	-	CASSLRLAGELFF	TGTGCCAGCAGCCTCCGACTAGCCGGGGAGCTGTTTTTT
TRBJ2-3	TRBV5-1	TRBD2	-	CASSLLTSGTDTQYF	TGCGCCAGCAGCTTGTTGACTAGCGGCACAGATACGCAGTATTTT
TRBJ1-5	TRBV7-9	-	-	CASSLSFNNQPQHF	TGTGCCAGCAGCTTATCATTTAACAATCAGCCCCAGCATTTT
TRBJ2-1	TRBV7-7	-	-	CASSLGQLNEQFF	TGTGCCAGCAGCTTAGGACAGCTCAATGAGCAGTTCTTC
TRBJ2-6	TRBV18	-	few	CASSPGSGANVLTF	TGTGCCAGCTCACCAGGGTCTGGGGCCAACGTCCTGACTTTC
TRBJ1-4	TRBV14	-	few	CASSQGVRATNEKLFF	TGTGCCAGCAGCCAAGGCGTGCGCGCAACTAATGAAAAACTGTTTTTT
TRBJ2-7	TRBV29-1	TRBD2	-	CSVTYGGEYEQYF	TGCAGCGTAACCTACGGGGGGGAATACGAGCAGTACTTC
TRBJ2-2	TRBV5-1	TRBD2	-	CASSRGESNRGAGELFF	TGCGCCAGCAGCCGCGGAGAATCGAATCGGGGGGCCGGGGAGCTGTTTTTT
TRBJ2-6	TRBV5-1	-	-	CASSLGGVGANVLTF	TGCGCCAGCAGCTTGGGAGGGGTCGGGGCCAACGTCCTGACTTTC
TRBJ2-7	TRBV7-9	-	-	CASNTGLGEQYF	TGTGCCAGCAACACGGGGCTAGGCGAGCAGTACTTC
TRBJ1-5	TRBV4-2	-	-	CASSLAPDTFGSQPQHF	TGTGCCAGCAGCCTAGCCCCGGACACTTTTGGGAGCCAGCCCCAGCATTTT
TRBJ2-7	TRBV5-8	-	-	CASSRSPGMSDYEQYF	TGTGCCAGCAGCCGATCCCCGGGGATGAGTGATTACGAGCAGTACTTC
TRBJ2-5	TRBV4-1	TRBD2	-	CASSQEGWTRTFQYF	TGCGCCAGCAGCCAAGAAGGGTGGACTAGGACTTTTCAGTACTTC
TRBJ2-7	TRBV4-2	-	-	CASSQEGISYEQYF	TGTGCCAGCAGCCAAGAGGGGATTTCCTACGAGCAGTACTTC
TRBJ2-3	TRBV7-2	TRBD2	-	CASSLAGGPSDTQYF	TGTGCCAGCAGCTTAGCGGGAGGGCCCTCAGATACGCAGTATTTT
TRBJ1-4	TRBV28	TRBD1	-	CASRVQGGQKLFF	TGTGCCAGCAGAGTCCAGGGGGGGCAAAAACTGTTTTTT
TRBJ2-1	TRBV7-9	-	-	CASTLRVTSSYNEQFF	TGTGCCAGCACCCTAAGGGTCACGAGCTCCTACAATGAGCAGTTCTTC
TRBJ2-2	TRBV5-1	-	-	CASKEGTGTGELFF	TGCGCCAGCAAGGAGGGCACTGGGACCGGGGAGCTGTTTTTT
TRBJ2-6	TRBV7-3	-	-	CASSAFGANVLTF	TGTGCCAGCAGCGCTTTTGGGGCCAACGTCCTGACTTTC
TRBJ1-5	TRBV15	-	-	CATSRGYEPQHF	TGTGCCACCAGCAGAGGATACGAGCCCCAGCATTTT
TRBJ2-3	TRBV19	-	-	CASHQRHLTDTQYF	TGTGCCTCTCACCAAAGGCATCTCACAGATACGCAGTATTTT
TRBJ1-5	TRBV5-5	-	-	CASSSVTNQPQHF	TGTGCCAGCAGCTCTGTAACGAATCAGCCCCAGCATTTT
TRBJ2-3	TRBV2	-	-	CASSAGPSSTDTQYF	TGTGCCAGCAGTGCCGGCCCGTCAAGCACAGATACGCAGTATTTT